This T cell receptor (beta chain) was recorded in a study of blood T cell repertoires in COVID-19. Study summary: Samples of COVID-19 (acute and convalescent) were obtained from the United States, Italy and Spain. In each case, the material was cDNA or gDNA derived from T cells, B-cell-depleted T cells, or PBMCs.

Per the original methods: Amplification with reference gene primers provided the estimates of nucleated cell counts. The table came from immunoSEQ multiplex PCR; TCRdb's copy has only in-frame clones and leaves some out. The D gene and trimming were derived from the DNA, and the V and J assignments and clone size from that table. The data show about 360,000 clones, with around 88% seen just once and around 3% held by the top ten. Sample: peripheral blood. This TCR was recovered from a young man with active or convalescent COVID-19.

The CDR3 DNA reads TGTGCCAGCAGTTTTCTCTTGGCGGAAAATAATTCACCCCTCCACTTT. Translation gives CASSFLLAENNSPLHF. J is TRBJ1-6 and V is TRBV6-6; D uncertain. The CDR3 spans 16 residues. Per germline, CDR1 MNHNY and CDR2 SVGAGI (reference sequence). The V end lost 4 bases, the J end lost 5 bases, and 15 bases lay between the germline ends.